Given below is one TCR beta chain in context. TEMRA cells were enriched by FACS, while CD8+ and CD4+ T cells were obtained through a negative isolation that was performed magnetically. About 0.5 to 1 ug RNA was reverse transcribed with random hexamers. It was immunoSEQ multiplex PCR that amplified TCR beta CDR3 across 54 Vbeta and 13 Jbeta. Each CDR3 protein is one row after TCRdb ran MiXCR on the immunoSEQ multiplex PCR reads. The sample lists 160,000 or so distinct CDR3 sequences, about 93% occurring once. This entry is derived from a study of CD8 T cells in Susac syndrome. The CDR3 is 15 residues long. Germline CDR1 and CDR2: MNHEY and SMNVEV (reference sequence). Deletions cut 0 bases from V and 1 base from J, with 8 bases between.

The sequence was obtained from a human donor in good health. The chain links TRBV27 to TRBJ2-3; D gene unclear. The specimen sequenced was CD4+ T cells from PBMCs. The CDR3 DNA reads TGTGCCAGCAGTTTATCTCTATACGGCACAGATACGCAGTATTTT. Protein: CASSLSLYGTDTQYF.